These T cell receptor beta chains were read from a single sample in a study of OX40 agonist ivuxolimab in advanced cancers. The protocol was immunoSEQ multiplex PCR, while the TCRdb copy is restricted to in-frame clones and leaves out a portion. The sample has roughly 60,000 clones, roughly nine tenths seen once. The sample here was CD4+ or CD8+ T cells sorted from blood, taken in a trial of the OX40 agonist ivuxolimab. Receptor source: an adult with an advanced solid tumor such as melanoma, head and neck, liver or kidney cancer. Both conserved end residues are part of each CDR3. A D gene is named only where the DNA matches it firmly. Where a row states a size, it is once, few, many or the class of an expanded clone; other rows omit it.

clone_size j_call d_call v_call cdr3_aa cdr3_nt
. TRBJ1-1 . TRBV5-6 CASSLADIRAYEAFF TGTGCCAGCAGCTTGGCCGACATCAGGGCCTATGAAGCTTTCTTT
. TRBJ1-5 . TRBV28 CASKAGQKLQPQHF TGTGCCAGCAAAGCCGGACAGAAGCTTCAGCCCCAGCATTTT
. TRBJ2-7 . TRBV9 CASSVGTGTPSAYEQYF TGTGCCAGCAGCGTGGGAACCGGGACACCATCCGCCTACGAGCAGTACTTC
. TRBJ1-1 TRBD1 TRBV29-1 CSVVRGQGIDFF TGCAGCGTTGTCCGGGGACAGGGGATAGATTTCTTT
. TRBJ1-2 . TRBV7-2 CASSLGRYGYTF TGTGCCAGCAGCTTAGGACGGTATGGCTACACCTTC
. TRBJ1-5 . TRBV28 CASNRDRDQPQHF TGTGCCAGCAATAGGGACCGAGATCAGCCCCAGCATTTT
once TRBJ1-6 . TRBV6-1 CASSARLNSPLHF TGTGCCAGCAGTGCACGGCTAAATTCACCCCTCCACTTT
. TRBJ2-7 . TRBV5-6 CASRYGSYEQYF TGTGCCAGCAGGTACGGCAGTTACGAGCAGTACTTC
once TRBJ1-3 . TRBV7-8 CASSLDAFGNTIYF TGTGCCAGCAGCTTAGACGCTTTCGGAAACACCATATATTTT
. TRBJ1-5 . TRBV5-4 CASSFGDQPQHF TGTGCCAGCAGCTTTGGGGATCAGCCCCAGCATTTT
. TRBJ1-4 . TRBV7-9 CASSLGREGEKLFF TGTGCCAGCAGCCTCGGGAGGGAGGGTGAAAAACTGTTTTTT
. TRBJ2-5 . TRBV5-1 CASSLGRETQYF TGCGCCAGCAGCTTGGGCAGGGAGACCCAGTACTTC
. TRBJ1-4 . TRBV11-1 CASSPTRPMEKLFF TGTGCCAGCAGCCCGACAAGGCCCATGGAAAAACTGTTTTTT
. TRBJ2-6 . TRBV7-3 CASSKNPGSGANVLTF TGTGCCAGCAGCAAAAACCCAGGGTCTGGGGCCAACGTCCTGACTTTC
. TRBJ1-2 TRBD1 TRBV28 CASSLPGQLLWSYTF TGTGCCAGCAGTCTACCGGGACAGTTACTATGGAGCTACACCTTC